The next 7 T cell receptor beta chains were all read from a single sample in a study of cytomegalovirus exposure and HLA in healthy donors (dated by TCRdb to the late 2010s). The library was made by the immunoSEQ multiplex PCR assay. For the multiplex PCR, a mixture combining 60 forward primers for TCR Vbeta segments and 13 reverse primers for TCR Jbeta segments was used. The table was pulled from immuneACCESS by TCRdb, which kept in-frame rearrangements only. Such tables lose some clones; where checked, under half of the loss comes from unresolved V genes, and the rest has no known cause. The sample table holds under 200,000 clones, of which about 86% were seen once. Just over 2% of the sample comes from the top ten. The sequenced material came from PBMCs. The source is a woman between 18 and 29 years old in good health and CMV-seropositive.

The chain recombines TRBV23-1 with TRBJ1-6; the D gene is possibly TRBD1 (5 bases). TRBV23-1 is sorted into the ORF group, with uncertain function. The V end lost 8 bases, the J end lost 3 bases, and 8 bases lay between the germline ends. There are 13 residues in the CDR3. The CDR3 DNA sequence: TGCGCCAGCTTGACAGTCTATAATTCACCCCTCCACTTT. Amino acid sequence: CASLTVYNSPLHF.

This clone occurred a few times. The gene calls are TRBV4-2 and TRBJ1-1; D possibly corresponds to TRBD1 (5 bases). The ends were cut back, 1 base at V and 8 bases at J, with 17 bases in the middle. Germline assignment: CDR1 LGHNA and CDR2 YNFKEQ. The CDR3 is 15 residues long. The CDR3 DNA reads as TGTGCCAGCAGCCAAGGAGGACAAGTCCTTCTCGAAGCTTTCTTT. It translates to CASSQGGQVLLEAFF.

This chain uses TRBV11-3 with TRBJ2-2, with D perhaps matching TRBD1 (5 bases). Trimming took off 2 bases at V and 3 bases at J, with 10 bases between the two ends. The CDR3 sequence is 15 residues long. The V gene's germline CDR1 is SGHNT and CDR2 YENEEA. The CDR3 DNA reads TGTGCCAGCAGCTTAATCGCAGGGTACACCGGGGAGCTGTTTTTT. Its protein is CASSLIAGYTGELFF.

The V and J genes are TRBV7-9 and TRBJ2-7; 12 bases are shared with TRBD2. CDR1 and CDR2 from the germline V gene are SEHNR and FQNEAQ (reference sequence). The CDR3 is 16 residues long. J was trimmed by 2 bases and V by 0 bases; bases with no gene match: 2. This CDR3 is CASSLAASGGAYEQYV. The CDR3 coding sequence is TGTGCCAGCAGCTTAGCGGCTAGCGGGGGGGCCTACGAGCAGTACGTC.

CDR3: CATTGFSGANVLTF. The CDR3 region has the DNA TGTGCCACCACAGGGTTCTCTGGGGCCAACGTCCTGACTTTC. The V call is TRBV15, the J call TRBJ2-6; maybe TRBD1 (5 bases). V was pared by 7 bases and J by 0 bases, with 7 bases between. Germline V gives CDR1 LNHNV, CDR2 YYDKDF (reference sequence). This CDR3 is 14 amino acids long.

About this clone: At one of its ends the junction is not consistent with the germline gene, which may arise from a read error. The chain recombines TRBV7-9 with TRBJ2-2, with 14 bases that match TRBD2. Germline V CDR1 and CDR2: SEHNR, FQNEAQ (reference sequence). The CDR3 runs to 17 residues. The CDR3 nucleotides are TGTTCCAGCAGCCCGACTAGCGGGGGGGCTTACACCGGGGAGCTGTTTTTT. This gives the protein CSSSPTSGGAYTGELFF.

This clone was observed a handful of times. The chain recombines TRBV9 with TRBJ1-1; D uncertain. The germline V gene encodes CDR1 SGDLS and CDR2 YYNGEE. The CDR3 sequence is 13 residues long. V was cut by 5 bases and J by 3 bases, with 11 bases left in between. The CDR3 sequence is CASRVTPDTEAFF. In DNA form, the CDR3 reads TGTGCCAGCAGGGTAACCCCGGACACTGAAGCTTTCTTT.